This note documents a single T cell receptor (beta chain) sequence. This record comes from a study of human T cells and chemical hapten exposure. Looking at the study overall: Patients, chiefly female, had alopecia areata, totalis or universalis.

This sample's time point: patch test 1, 2 weeks after DPC sensitization. Treatment reported: therapeutic diphenylcyclopropenone sensitization with weekly scalp DPC. TCRdb recomputed calls from the RACE reads with MiXCR, one row per CDR3 protein. In the table there are over 95,000 distinct CDR3 sequences, around 12% of which are singletons. CDR1 and CDR2 from the germline V gene are DFQATT and SNEGSKA (reference sequence). This CDR3 has 14 residues. Trimming shortened V by 0 bases and J by 3 bases, and 11 bases separated the two germline ends. The chain uses TRBV20-1 and TRBJ1-1; D gene ambiguous. Material: whole blood, obtained in connection with sensitization to the hapten diphenylcyclopropenone (DPC). The clonotype was recovered from a middle-aged woman with alopecia areata. Some clones in this sample may be carry-over from other donors' samples. Written as DNA, the CDR3 is TGCAGTGCTAGAGATATAGGATCAGACACTGAAGCTTTCTTT. It is translated as CSARDIGSDTEAFF.